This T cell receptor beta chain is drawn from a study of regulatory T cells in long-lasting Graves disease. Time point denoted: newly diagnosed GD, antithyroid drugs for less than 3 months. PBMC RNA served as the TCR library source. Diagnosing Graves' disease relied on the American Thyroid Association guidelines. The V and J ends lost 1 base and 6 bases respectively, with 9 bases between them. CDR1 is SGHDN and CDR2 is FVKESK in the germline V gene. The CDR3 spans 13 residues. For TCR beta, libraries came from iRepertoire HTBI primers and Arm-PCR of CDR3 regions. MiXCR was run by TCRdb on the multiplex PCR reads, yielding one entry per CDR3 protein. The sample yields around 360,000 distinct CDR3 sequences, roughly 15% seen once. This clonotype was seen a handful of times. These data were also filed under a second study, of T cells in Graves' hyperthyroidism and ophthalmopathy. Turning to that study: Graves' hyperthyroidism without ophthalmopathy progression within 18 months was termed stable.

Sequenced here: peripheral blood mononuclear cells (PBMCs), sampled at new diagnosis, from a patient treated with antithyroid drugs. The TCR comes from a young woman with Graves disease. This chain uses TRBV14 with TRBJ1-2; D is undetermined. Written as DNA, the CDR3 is TGTGCCAGCAGCCAAGTAGGGTCCCATGGCTACACCTTC. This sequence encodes CASSQVGSHGYTF.